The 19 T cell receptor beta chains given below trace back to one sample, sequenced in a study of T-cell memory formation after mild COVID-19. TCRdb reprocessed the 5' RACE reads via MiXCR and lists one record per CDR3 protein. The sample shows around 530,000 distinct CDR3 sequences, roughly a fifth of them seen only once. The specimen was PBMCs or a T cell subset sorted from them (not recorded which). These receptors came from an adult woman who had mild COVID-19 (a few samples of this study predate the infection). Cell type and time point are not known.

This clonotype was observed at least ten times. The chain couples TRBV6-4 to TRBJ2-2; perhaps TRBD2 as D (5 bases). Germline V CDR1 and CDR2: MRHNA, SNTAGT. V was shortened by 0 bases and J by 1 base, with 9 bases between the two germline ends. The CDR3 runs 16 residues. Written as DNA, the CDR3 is TGTGCCAGCAGTGACTCGGTCGAGGGGAACACCGGGGAGCTGTTTTTT. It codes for CASSDSVEGNTGELFF.

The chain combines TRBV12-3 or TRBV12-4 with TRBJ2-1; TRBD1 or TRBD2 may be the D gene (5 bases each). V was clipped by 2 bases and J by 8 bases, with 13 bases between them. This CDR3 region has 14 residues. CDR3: CASSLQGRRDEQFF. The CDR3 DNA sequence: TGTGCCAGCAGTTTACAGGGACGCCGAGATGAGCAGTTCTTC.

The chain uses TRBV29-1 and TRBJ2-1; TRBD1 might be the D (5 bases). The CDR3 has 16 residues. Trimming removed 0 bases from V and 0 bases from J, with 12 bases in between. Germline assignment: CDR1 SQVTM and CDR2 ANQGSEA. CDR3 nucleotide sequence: TGCAGCGTTGAAGATCTGGACGACAGCTCCTACAATGAGCAGTTCTTC. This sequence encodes CSVEDLDDSSYNEQFF.

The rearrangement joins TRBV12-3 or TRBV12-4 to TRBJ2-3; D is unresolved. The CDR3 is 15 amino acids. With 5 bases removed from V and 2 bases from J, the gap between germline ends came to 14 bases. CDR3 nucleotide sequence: TGTGCCAGCAGTGAATCAAGCCGATTCACAGATACGCAGTATTTT. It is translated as CASSESSRFTDTQYF.

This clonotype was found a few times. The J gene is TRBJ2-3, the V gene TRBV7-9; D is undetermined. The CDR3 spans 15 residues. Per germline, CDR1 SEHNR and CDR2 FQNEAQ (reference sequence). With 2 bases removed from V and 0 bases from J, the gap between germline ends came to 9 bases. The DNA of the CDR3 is TGTGCCAGCAGCTTATTTGCGTCTAGCACAGATACGCAGTATTTT. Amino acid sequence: CASSLFASSTDTQYF.

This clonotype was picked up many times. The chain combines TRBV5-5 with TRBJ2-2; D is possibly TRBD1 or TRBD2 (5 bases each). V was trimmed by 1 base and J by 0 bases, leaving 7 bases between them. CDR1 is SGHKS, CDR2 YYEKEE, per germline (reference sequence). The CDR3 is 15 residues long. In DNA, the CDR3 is TGTGCCAGCAGCTTGTGGGGGTCGAACACCGGGGAGCTGTTTTTT. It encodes CASSLWGSNTGELFF.

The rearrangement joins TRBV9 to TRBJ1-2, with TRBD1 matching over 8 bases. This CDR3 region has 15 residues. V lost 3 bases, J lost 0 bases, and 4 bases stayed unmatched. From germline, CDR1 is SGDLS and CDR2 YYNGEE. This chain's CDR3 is CASSADRGSNYGYTF. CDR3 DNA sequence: TGTGCCAGCAGCGCCGACAGGGGATCTAACTATGGCTACACCTTC.

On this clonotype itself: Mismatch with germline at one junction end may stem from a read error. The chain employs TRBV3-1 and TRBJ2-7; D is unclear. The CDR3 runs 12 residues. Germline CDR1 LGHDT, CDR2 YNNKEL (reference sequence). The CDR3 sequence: CASSQGAAGFCF. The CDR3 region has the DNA TGTGCCAGCAGCCAAGGGGCGGCAGGCTTCTGCTTC.

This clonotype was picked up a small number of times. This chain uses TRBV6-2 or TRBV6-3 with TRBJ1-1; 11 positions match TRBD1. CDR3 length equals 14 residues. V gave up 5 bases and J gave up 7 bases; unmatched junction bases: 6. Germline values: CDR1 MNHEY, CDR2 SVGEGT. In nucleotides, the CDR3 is TGTGCCAGCAGTCCCGGGACAGGGGGAATTGAAGCTTTCTTT. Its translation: CASSPGTGGIEAFF.

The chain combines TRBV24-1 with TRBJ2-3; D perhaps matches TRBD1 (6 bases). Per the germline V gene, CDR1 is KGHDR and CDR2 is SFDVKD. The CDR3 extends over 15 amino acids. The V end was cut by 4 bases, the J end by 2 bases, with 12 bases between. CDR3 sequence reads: CATSETGTLTDTQYF. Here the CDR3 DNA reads TGTGCCACCAGTGAAACCGGGACACTCACAGATACGCAGTATTTT.

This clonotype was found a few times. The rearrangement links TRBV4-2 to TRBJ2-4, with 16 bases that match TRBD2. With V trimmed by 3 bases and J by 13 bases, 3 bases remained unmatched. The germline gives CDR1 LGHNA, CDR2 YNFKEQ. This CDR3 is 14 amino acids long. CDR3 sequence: CASSQTGLAGGQYF. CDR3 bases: TGTGCCAGCAGCCAGACGGGACTAGCGGGAGGGCAGTACTTC.

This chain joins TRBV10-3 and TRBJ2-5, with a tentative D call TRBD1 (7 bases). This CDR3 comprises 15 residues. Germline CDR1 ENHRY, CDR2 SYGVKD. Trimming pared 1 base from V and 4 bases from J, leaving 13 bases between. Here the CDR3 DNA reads TGTGCCATCAGTGAGTTCGCAGGGGGAGGAGAGACCCAGTACTTC. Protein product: CAISEFAGGGETQYF.

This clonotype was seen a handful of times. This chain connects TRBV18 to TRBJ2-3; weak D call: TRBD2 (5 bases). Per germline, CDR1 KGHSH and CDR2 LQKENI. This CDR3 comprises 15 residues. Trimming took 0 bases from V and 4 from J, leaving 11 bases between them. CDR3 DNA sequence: TGTGCCAGCTCACCACCGAGCGGTACGGCAGATACGCAGTATTTT. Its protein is CASSPPSGTADTQYF.

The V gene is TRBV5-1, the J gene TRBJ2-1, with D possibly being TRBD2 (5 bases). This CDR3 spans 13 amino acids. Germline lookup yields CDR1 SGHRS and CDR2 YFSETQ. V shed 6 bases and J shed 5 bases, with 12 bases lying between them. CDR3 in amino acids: CASKRRNDNEQFF. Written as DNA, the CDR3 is TGCGCCAGCAAAAGGAGGAACGACAATGAGCAGTTCTTC.

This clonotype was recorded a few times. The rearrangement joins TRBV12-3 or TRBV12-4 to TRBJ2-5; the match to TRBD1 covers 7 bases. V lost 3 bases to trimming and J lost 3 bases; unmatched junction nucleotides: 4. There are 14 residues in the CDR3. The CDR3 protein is CASSLTGPKETQYF. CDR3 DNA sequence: TGTGCCAGCAGTTTGACAGGGCCTAAAGAGACCCAGTACTTC.

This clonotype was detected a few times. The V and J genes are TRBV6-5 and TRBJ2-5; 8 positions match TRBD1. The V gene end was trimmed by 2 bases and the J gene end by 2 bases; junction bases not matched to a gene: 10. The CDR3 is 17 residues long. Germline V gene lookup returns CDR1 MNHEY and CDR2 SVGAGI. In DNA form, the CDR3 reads TGTGCCAGCAGTTACACTCTTGCGGACAGGGATCAAGAGACCCAGTACTTC. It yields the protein CASSYTLADRDQETQYF.

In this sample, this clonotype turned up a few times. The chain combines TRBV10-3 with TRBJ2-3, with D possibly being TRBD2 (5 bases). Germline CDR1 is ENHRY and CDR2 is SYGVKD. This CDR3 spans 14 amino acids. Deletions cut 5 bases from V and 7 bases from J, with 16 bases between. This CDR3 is CAISSTGLENTQYF. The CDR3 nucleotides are TGTGCCATCAGTTCGACCGGACTGGAGAATACGCAGTATTTT.

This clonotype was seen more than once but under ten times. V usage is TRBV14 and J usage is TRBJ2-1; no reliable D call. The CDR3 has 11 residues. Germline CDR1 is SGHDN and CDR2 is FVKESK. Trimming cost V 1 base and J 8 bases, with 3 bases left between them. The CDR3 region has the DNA TGTGCCAGCAGCCAAGTGCATGAGCAGTTCTTC. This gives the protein CASSQVHEQFF.

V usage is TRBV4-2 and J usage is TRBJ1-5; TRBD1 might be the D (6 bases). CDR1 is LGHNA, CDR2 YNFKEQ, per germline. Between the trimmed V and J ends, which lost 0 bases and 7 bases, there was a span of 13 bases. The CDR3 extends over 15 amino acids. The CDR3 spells CASSQDPTGNQPQHF. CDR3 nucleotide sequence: TGTGCCAGCAGCCAAGATCCTACAGGGAACCAGCCCCAGCATTTT.